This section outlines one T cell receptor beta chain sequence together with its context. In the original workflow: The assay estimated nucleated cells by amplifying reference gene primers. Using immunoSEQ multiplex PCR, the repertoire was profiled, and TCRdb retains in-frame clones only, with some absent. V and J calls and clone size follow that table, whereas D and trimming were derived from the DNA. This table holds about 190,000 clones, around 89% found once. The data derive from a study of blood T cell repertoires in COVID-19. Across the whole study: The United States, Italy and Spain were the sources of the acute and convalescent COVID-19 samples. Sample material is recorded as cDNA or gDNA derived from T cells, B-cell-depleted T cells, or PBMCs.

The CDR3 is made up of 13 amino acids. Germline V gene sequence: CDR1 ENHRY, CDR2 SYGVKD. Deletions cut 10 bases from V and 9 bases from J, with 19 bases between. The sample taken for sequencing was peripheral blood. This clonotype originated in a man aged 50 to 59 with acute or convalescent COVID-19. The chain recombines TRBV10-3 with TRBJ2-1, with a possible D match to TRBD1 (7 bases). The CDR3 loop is CASGGTAGIEQFF. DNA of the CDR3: TGTGCCAGCGGAGGGACAGCCGGGATTGAGCAGTTCTTC.